This is a list of T cell receptor beta chains from one sample in a study of blood T cell repertoires in COVID-19. The protocol was immunoSEQ multiplex PCR, while the TCRdb copy is restricted to in-frame clones and leaves out a portion. Of under 35,000 clones in the sample, roughly nine tenths were seen once. Material for sequencing was peripheral blood. The receptor set was obtained from a human donor in a cohort sampled during active COVID-19. Each CDR3 is given with its conserved first and last residue. D genes are given only for firm matches. Some rows have no size entry. The others give once, few or many, or a class for an expanded clone.

V	length	D	size	J	DNA	CDR3
TRBV29-1	11	NA	NA	TRBJ1-1	TGCAGCGTTCTGGGGGGCACTGAAGCTTTCTTT	CSVLGGTEAFF
TRBV5-6	16	NA	NA	TRBJ2-2	TGTGCCAGCAGTCTGTGGGAGACACTGGGCACCGGGGAGCTGTTTTTT	CASSLWETLGTGELFF
TRBV7-9	12	NA	NA	TRBJ2-5	TGTGCCTATTCAAAAACGGGAGAGACCCAGTACTTC	CAYSKTGETQYF
TRBV6-5	15	NA	NA	TRBJ1-5	TGTGCCAGCAGTTATTCCGTCAGGCCCAATCAGCCCCAGCATTTT	CASSYSVRPNQPQHF
TRBV5-1	15	TRBD1	few	TRBJ2-2	TGCGCCAGCAGCCGTGACAGGGTTAACACCGGGGAGCTGTTTTTT	CASSRDRVNTGELFF
TRBV19	13	TRBD1	NA	TRBJ1-3	TGTGCCAGCCGGGACAGATCTGGAAACACCATATATTTT	CASRDRSGNTIYF
TRBV19	14	TRBD1	once	TRBJ1-6	TGTGCCAGTAGTATAGAAGGGGGCAGGACACCCCTCCACTTT	CASSIEGGRTPLHF
TRBV7-2	16	TRBD1	NA	TRBJ2-3	TGTGCCAGCAGCTCCCTCGGGACAGCTAGCACAGATACGCAGTATTTT	CASSSLGTASTDTQYF
TRBV11-3	13	TRBD1	NA	TRBJ1-1	TGTGCCAGCAGCCTCACAGGGGAGGCTGAAGCTTTCTTT	CASSLTGEAEAFF
TRBV27	15	TRBD1	NA	TRBJ2-3	TGTGCCAGCAGCTACTTGGGAAGGACAGGGATAGAGCAGTATTTT	CASSYLGRTGIEQYF
TRBV6-6	12	TRBD1	NA	TRBJ1-6	TGTGCCAGCAGTTACTCGGGACAGTCCCTCCACTTT	CASSYSGQSLHF
TRBV28	16	NA	NA	TRBJ1-1	TGTGCCAATCCACCTCGACGACTTCCGATGAACACTGAAGCTTTCTTT	CANPPRRLPMNTEAFF
TRBV28	13	NA	NA	TRBJ2-1	TGTGCCAGCAGTTTTCAGGGATCGGCTGAGCAGTTCTTC	CASSFQGSAEQFF
TRBV19	13	NA	NA	TRBJ1-6	TGTGCCAGTAGCCCAGCCTATAATTCACCCCTCCACTTT	CASSPAYNSPLHF
TRBV7-9	15	NA	NA	TRBJ1-4	TGTGCCAGCAGCTTATCCGGTGGTTTTAATGAAAAACTGTTTTTT	CASSLSGGFNEKLFF
TRBV13	15	TRBD1	NA	TRBJ2-1	TGTGCCAGCAGCCAAGGGACAGGGGGTTTGGATGAGCAGTTCTTC	CASSQGTGGLDEQFF
TRBV12-3/TRBV12-4	12	NA	NA	TRBJ1-2	TGTGCCAGCAGCCCAGGGGAGTATGGCTACACCTTC	CASSPGEYGYTF
TRBV29-1	12	NA	NA	TRBJ1-1	TGCAGCGTAGCAGACGCGGGCACTGAAGCTTTCTTT	CSVADAGTEAFF
TRBV9	16	TRBD2	NA	TRBJ2-2	TGTGCCAGCAGCGTTCGCGGGGGGGCAAATACCGGGGAGCTGTTTTTT	CASSVRGGANTGELFF
TRBV2	11	NA	NA	TRBJ2-3	TGTGCCAGCAGTCCCGTTATTACGCAGTATTTT	CASSPVITQYF
TRBV6-5	15	TRBD1	NA	TRBJ1-3	TGTGCCAGCAGTACCGGGACAGGGGGCAGAAACACCATATATTTT	CASSTGTGGRNTIYF
TRBV19	15	NA	NA	TRBJ1-2	TGTGCCAGTAAAGGTTTCCAACGGACAGTCTATGGCTACACCTTC	CASKGFQRTVYGYTF